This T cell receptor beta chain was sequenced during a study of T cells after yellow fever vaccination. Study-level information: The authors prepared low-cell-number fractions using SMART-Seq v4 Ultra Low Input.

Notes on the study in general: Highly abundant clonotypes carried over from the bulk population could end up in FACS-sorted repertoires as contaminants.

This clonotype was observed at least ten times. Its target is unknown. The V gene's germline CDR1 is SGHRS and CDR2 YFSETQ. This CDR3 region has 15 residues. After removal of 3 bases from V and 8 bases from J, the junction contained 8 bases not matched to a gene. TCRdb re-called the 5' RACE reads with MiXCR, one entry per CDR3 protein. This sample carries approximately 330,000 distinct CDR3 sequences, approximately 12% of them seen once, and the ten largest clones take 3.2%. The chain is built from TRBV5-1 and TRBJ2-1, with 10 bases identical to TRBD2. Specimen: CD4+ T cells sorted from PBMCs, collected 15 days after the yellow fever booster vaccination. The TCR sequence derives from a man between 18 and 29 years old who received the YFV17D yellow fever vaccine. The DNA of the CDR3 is TGCGCCAGCAGCTACACCGGGACTAGCGCCGATGAGCAGTTCTTC. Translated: CASSYTGTSADEQFF.